The subject of this entry is one T cell receptor (beta chain). This sample was taken from a study of cytomegalovirus exposure and HLA in healthy donors. As for the study in general: An earlier analysis found fewer than 140 million unique TCR beta sequences from roughly 170 million T cells.

PCR amplification relied on 60 Vbeta primers (plus 13 Jbeta primers). Libraries were prepared by immunoSEQ multiplex PCR; TCRdb keeps only in-frame clonotypes and omits some of them. Of some 110,000 clones listed, roughly 82% are singletons. This CDR3 is built from 14 residues. The chain has TRBV21-1 and TRBJ2-4; no check of the table's D call, TRBD1, against the DNA was made. TRBV21-1 is listed as a pseudogene. The sequence was collected from a man aged 50-59 years in good health and CMV-seronegative. Source material: PBMCs. CDR3 amino acids: CASSRDSSQNIQYF. The CDR3 bases are TGTGCCAGCAGCAGGGACAGTAGCCAAAACATTCAGTACTTC.